This TCR beta chain was profiled in a study of OX40 agonist ivuxolimab in advanced cancers. Regarding the study in general: The costimulatory receptor OX40 (CD134) was targeted by ivuxolimab, a fully human IgG2 agonistic monoclonal antibody. In the dose-escalation cohort, 82.7% of patients were male, and the mean age was roughly 60 years, with a range of roughly 20 to 80. The purpose of peripheral TCRbeta sequencing was to test whether ivuxolimab changed TCR sequence diversity and led to clonal T-cell expansion. Three dose-escalation patients achieved partial responses, one with hepatocellular carcinoma and two with cutaneous melanoma. Intravenous ivuxolimab was administered to patients every 2 weeks at six dose levels: 0.01, 0.1, 0.3, 1.5, 3 and 10 mg/kg. Patients were allowed to have had prior anti-PD-1, anti-PD-L1 or anti-CTLA-4 therapy, and approximately 43% of the dose-escalation patients had previously received checkpoint inhibitors. Of the 50 to 55 dose-escalation patients, hepatocellular carcinoma was present in around 20, melanoma in approximately 15, renal cell carcinoma in 9 and head and neck cancer in 9. The monotherapy dose-escalation portion (N ≈ 56 patients) of the phase I ivuxolimab trial is reported in the paper.

With regard to this clone: The target of this receptor is not known. No base qualities exist here, and no much larger clone lies one base off it.

V trim: 3 bases; J trim: 0 bases; unmatched bases: 7. The CDR3 starts with the cysteine, ends with the phenylalanine, and has 17 residues. The DNA shown is the 51-base CDR3, in frame from base 1. The germline V gene gives CDR1 as MGHRA and CDR2 as YSYEKL. Study-wide findings and limitations: Low levels of normalized T-cell clonal expansion were also shown by some nonresponding patients. At doses of 0.1 to 3.0 mg/kg, clonal expansion of both CD4+ and CD8+ blood T cells was observed from baseline to week 6. Partial responders in the 0.1-3.0 mg/kg groups had among the lowest normalized peripheral clonal expansion, especially among CD8+ T cells. After ivuxolimab, CD8+ T cells had more expanded clones than CD4+ T cells on average. Antigen specificity was not determined for the clonally expanded peripheral T cells.

Patients with autoimmune disease history or receiving systemic immunosuppression were excluded from the trial. Peripheral blood for TCR sequencing was collected from all dose cohorts at baseline, on cycle 4 day 1, and on cycle 7 day 1. The samples were taken from a phase I, first-in-human, multicenter, open-label dose-escalation trial of ivuxolimab. Adults with locally advanced or metastatic melanoma, renal cell, hepatocellular, or head and neck squamous cell carcinoma were enrolled in the trial. CD4+ and CD8+ T cells were sorted separately from peripheral blood before TCR sequencing. To sequence the TCRbeta CDR3 region, genomic DNA was isolated from the sorted cells. The immunoSEQ Assay was used to sequence the TCRbeta CDR3 regions. The table was pulled from immuneACCESS by TCRdb, which kept in-frame rearrangements only. Such tables lose some clones; where checked, under half of the loss comes from unresolved V genes, and the rest has no known cause. Here the sample has about 98,000 clones; approximately 90% occur a single time. The ten largest make up around 0.8% of the sample.

The chain is made from TRBV4-1 and TRBJ2-1; TRBD2 matches 8 bases in the middle. This receptor was taken from an adult with an advanced solid tumor such as melanoma, head and neck, liver or kidney cancer. The sample in question was CD4+ or CD8+ T cells sorted from blood, obtained in a trial of the OX40 agonist ivuxolimab. For the CDR3, the sequence is CASSQSSGRASYNEQFF. DNA sequence: TGCGCCAGCAGCCAGAGTTCCGGGAGGGCCTCCTACAATGAGCAGTTCTTC.